This passage covers 19 T cell receptor beta chains from one sample sequenced in a study of neoadjuvant nivolumab and ipilimumab in lung cancer. The repertoire was sequenced with immunoSEQ multiplex PCR; TCRdb's copy has only in-frame clones and lacks some. This sample has several thousand clones, with about 90% found just once. This material consisted of tumor tissue, taken after neoadjuvant nivolumab, alone or with ipilimumab, at or shortly before surgery. These receptors were taken from an adult with non-small cell lung cancer.

This clone was counted between two and nine times. The chain is built from TRBV7-2 and TRBJ1-3; TRBD1 matches at 8 bases. The CDR3 totals 15 residues. Trimming removed 5 bases from V and 3 bases from J; junction bases left unmatched: 6. The germline V gene has CDR1 SGHTA and CDR2 FQGNSA. The CDR3 nucleotides read TGTGCCAGCAGCCCCGGACAGGGCGTTGGAAACACCATATATTTT. Its protein is CASSPGQGVGNTIYF.

This clone has just one count. The chain employs TRBV14 and TRBJ2-2, with 8 positions matching TRBD1. CDR3 size: 14 residues. After removal of 5 bases from V and 6 bases from J, the junction contained 5 bases not matched to a gene. Germline CDR1 and CDR2: SGHDN and FVKESK. CDR3 DNA: TGTGCCAGCAGCGCCCGACAGGGGTCCGGGGAGCTGTTTTTT. It yields the protein CASSARQGSGELFF.

This sequence joins TRBV5-5 and TRBJ1-3; D not certain. Germline V gene sequence: CDR1 SGHKS, CDR2 YYEKEE (reference sequence). The CDR3 is made up of 17 amino acids. Trimming pared 0 bases from V and 1 base from J, leaving 14 bases between. The CDR3 coding sequence is TGTGCCAGCAGCTTGGCCGAGGGCGGAGCATCTGGAAACACCATATATTTT. Translated: CASSLAEGGASGNTIYF.

The V and J genes are TRBV30 and TRBJ2-1; 8 positions agree with TRBD2. The CDR3 is 13 residues long. V was clipped by 6 bases and J by 7 bases; unmatched bases: 8. CDR1 and CDR2 (germline): GTSNPN, SVGIG (reference sequence). The CDR3 DNA reads as TGTGCCTGCGAGCGGGAGATCGGGAATGAGCAGTTCTTC. Translation: CACEREIGNEQFF.

The chain joins TRBV30 to TRBJ2-5; a weak D match, TRBD1 (6 bases). Germline CDR1 GTSNPN, CDR2 SVGIG (reference sequence). The V end lost 4 bases, the J end lost 1 base, and 10 bases lay between the germline ends. This CDR3 spans 13 amino acids. Written as DNA, the CDR3 is TGTGCCTGGACAGCAGGGGCCCAAGAGACCCAGTACTTC. This translates into CAWTAGAQETQYF.

The J gene is TRBJ2-2, the V gene TRBV7-9; D is unresolved. CDR3 length equals 14 residues. CDR1 and CDR2 from the germline V gene are SEHNR and FQNEAQ (reference sequence). V was cut by 0 bases and J by 5 bases, with 7 bases left in between. This CDR3 is CASSLAWKTGELFF. Here the CDR3 DNA reads TGTGCCAGCAGCTTAGCCTGGAAAACCGGGGAGCTGTTTTTT.

This sequence joins TRBV7-2 and TRBJ1-4, with no clear D. Germline V gene sequence: CDR1 SGHTA, CDR2 FQGNSA. CDR3 size: 14 residues. Trimming left V 1 base short and J 7 bases short, with 10 bases between. For the CDR3, the DNA is TGTGCCAGCAGCTTAGGTGGGGTTGGTGAAAAACTGTTTTTT. This sequence encodes CASSLGGVGEKLFF. The variable domain in full, with the rest retrieved from reference TRBV7-2 and TRBJ1-4, is GAGVSQSPSNKVTEKGKDVELRCDPISGHTALYWYRQSLGQGLEFLIYFQGNSAPDKSGLPSDRFSAERTGGSVSTLTIQRTQQEDSAVYLCASSLGGVGEKLFFGSGTQLSVL.

Points on this clone: The DNA is omitted, as the CDR3 cannot be located on it reliably, and the CDR3 follows TCRdb's listing. This sequence joins TRBV30 and TRBJ2-2. The CDR3 has 15 amino acids, counting both end residues. CDR1 and CDR2 from the germline V gene are GTSNPN and SVGIG (reference sequence). The CDR3: CACPGRGPNTGELFF.

The chain couples TRBV6-5 to TRBJ2-3, with D tentatively TRBD1 (5 bases). V was cut by 1 base and J by 4 bases, with 9 bases left in between. The CDR3 is made up of 14 amino acids. Per germline, CDR1 MNHEY and CDR2 SVGAGI. The CDR3 DNA reads TGTGCCAGCAGTTACTGGGGCAGGGCAGATACGCAGTATTTT. It yields the protein CASSYWGRADTQYF.

The chain recombines TRBV6-5 with TRBJ2-7; no reliable D call. The CDR3 consists of 13 residues. Trimming took off 0 bases at V and 5 bases at J, with 8 bases between the two ends. Germline lookup yields CDR1 MNHEY and CDR2 SVGAGI. The CDR3 protein is CASSYSGRNEQYF. DNA of the CDR3: TGTGCCAGCAGTTACTCCGGAAGGAACGAGCAGTACTTC.

V and J are TRBV7-2 and TRBJ2-3; 16 positions match TRBD2. The V and J ends lost 4 bases and 5 bases, in that order; junction bases with no gene match: 6. The CDR3 is made up of 17 amino acids. Germline loops: CDR1 SGHTA, CDR2 FQGNSA. CDR3: CASSSLGLAGGQDTQYF. CDR3 nucleotides: TGTGCCAGCAGCTCTTTGGGACTAGCGGGAGGGCAAGATACGCAGTATTTT. The variable domain in full, completed from reference TRBV7-2 and TRBJ2-3, reads GAGVSQSPSNKVTEKGKDVELRCDPISGHTALYWYRQSLGQGLEFLIYFQGNSAPDKSGLPSDRFSAERTGGSVSTLTIQRTQQEDSAVYLCASSSLGLAGGQDTQYFGPGTRLTVL.

The chain employs TRBV7-2 and TRBJ2-1; D not certain. The germline CDR1 and CDR2 sequences are SGHTA and FQGNSA. The germline V and J ends were trimmed by 5 bases and 9 bases, with 8 bases remaining between them. This CDR3 is built from 11 residues. In DNA, the CDR3 is TGTGCCAGCAGCCGCATCAGTGAGCAGTTCTTC. Translating gives CASSRISEQFF.

As regards this clone: One junction end does not reproduce the germline sequence, and a read error may be involved. The V call is TRBV11-2, the J call TRBJ2-4; D not resolved. CDR1 is SGHAT and CDR2 is FQNNGV in the germline V gene. This CDR3 region has 12 residues. The DNA for the CDR3 is TGTGCCAGCAGCTTAGTCCCTGACCGAACTCACTTC. Its translation is CASSLVPDRTHF. The full variable domain, in which reference TRBV11-2 and TRBJ2-4 provide the parts outside the CDR3, is EAGVAQSPRYKIIEKRQSVAFWCNPISGHATLYWYQQILGQGPKLLIQFQNNGVVDDSQLPKDRFSAERLKGVDSTLKIQPAKLEDSAVYLCASSLVPDRTHFGAGTRLSVL.

This clone was recorded only once. This chain uses TRBV6-6 with TRBJ2-1; the match to TRBD1 covers 7 bases. Germline CDR1 and CDR2: MNHNY and SVGAGI (reference sequence). The CDR3 is made up of 15 amino acids. The trim removed 7 bases at V and 0 bases at J, leaving 6 bases unmatched. CDR3 sequence reads: CASTRGQDSYNEQFF. The DNA for the CDR3 is TGTGCCAGCACCCGAGGACAGGACTCCTACAATGAGCAGTTCTTC.

The CDR3 loop reads CASSDGKNSNQPQHF. The CDR3 region has the DNA TGTGCCAGCAGTGACGGAAAGAATAGCAATCAGCCCCAGCATTTT. The chain uses TRBV2 and TRBJ1-5; D remains unclear. Trimming took off 3 bases at V and 0 bases at J, with 9 bases between the two ends. Germline V gives CDR1 SNHLY, CDR2 FYNNEI. This CDR3 contains 15 residues. Looking up the rest from reference TRBV2 and TRBJ1-5 gives the full variable domain: EPEVTQTPSHQVTQMGQEVILRCVPISNHLYFYWYRQILGQKVEFLVSFYNNEISEKSEIFDDQFSVERPDGSNFTLKIRSTKLEDSAMYFCASSDGKNSNQPQHFGDGTRLSIL.

The chain links TRBV18 to TRBJ2-7; 7 nucleotides agree with TRBD1. Trimming took 3 bases from V and 6 from J; bases not matched to a gene: 11. Germline CDR1 is KGHSH and CDR2 is LQKENI. The CDR3 is 15 amino acids. CDR3: CASSPGTKGASEQYF. The CDR3 DNA reads as TGTGCCAGCTCACCGGGAACAAAGGGGGCCAGCGAGCAGTACTTC.

This clone came up once. The rearrangement uses TRBV5-8 and TRBJ1-1; 9 nucleotides match TRBD1. With V trimmed by 1 base and J by 2 bases, 3 bases remained unmatched. CDR3 length equals 15 residues. Per the germline V gene, CDR1 is SGHTS and CDR2 is YDEGEE. CDR3 sequence: CASSLLDRGNTEAFF. The CDR3 bases are TGTGCCAGCAGCTTGTTGGACAGGGGTAACACTGAAGCTTTCTTT.

This clone was found once. V and J are TRBV6-1 and TRBJ2-7; 11 positions agree with TRBD2. J was trimmed by 3 bases and V by 6 bases; bases with no gene match: 7. This CDR3 region has 15 residues. The germline V gene encodes CDR1 MNHNS and CDR2 SASEGT. The CDR3 region is CASRQRTSGYYEQYF. CDR3 in DNA: TGTGCCAGCAGACAACGGACTAGCGGGTACTACGAGCAGTACTTC.

The CDR3 DNA is TGTGCCAGCAGCTTGGCCCCGCCTAGCGGGAGTTCATATGAGCAGTTCTTC. This codes for CASSLAPPSGSSYEQFF. The chain links TRBV5-4 to TRBJ2-1, with 10 bases fitting TRBD2. The V gene end was trimmed by 0 bases and the J gene end by 8 bases; junction bases not matched to a gene: 11. This CDR3 region has 17 residues. CDR1 SGHNT and CDR2 YYREEE come from the germline V gene (reference sequence). The full variable domain, completed using reference TRBV5-4 and TRBJ2-1, is ETGVTQSPTHLIKTRGQQVTLRCSSQSGHNTVSWYQQALGQGPQFIFQYYREEENGRGNFPPRFSGLQFPNYSSELNVNALELDDSALYLCASSLAPPSGSSYEQFFGPGTRLTVL.